Listed below are T cell receptor beta chains from one sample, sequenced in a study of T-cell memory formation after mild COVID-19. A single record per CDR3 protein comes from TCRdb applying MiXCR to the 5' RACE reads. The table includes some 100,000 distinct CDR3 sequences, 8.5% to 14% detected once. Sequenced: PBMCs or a T cell subset sorted from them (not recorded which). The origin of the receptors is a man between 18 and 29 years old who had mild COVID-19 (a few samples of this study predate the infection). Cell type and time point are not known. CDR3s include the opening cysteine and the closing phenylalanine or tryptophan. A D gene is named only where the DNA matches it firmly. Size is omitted from some rows. Given values are once, few, many or a class for expanded clones.

clone size,CDR3 length,J gene,V gene,D gene,CDR3 DNA,CDR3 protein
few,14,TRBJ2-1,TRBV3-1,NA,TGTGCCAGCAGCCCCGGTCCCGGGGGCTACGAGCAGTTCTTC,CASSPGPGGYEQFF
NA,17,TRBJ2-1,TRBV4-1,NA,TGCGCCAGCAGCCAAGCGCCCTACCTCCGCTCCTACAATGAGCAGTTCTTC,CASSQAPYLRSYNEQFF
NA,17,TRBJ2-1,TRBV12-3/TRBV12-4,TRBD1,TGTGCCAGCAGTGGGGACAGGGGGATTCTTTCATTGTTTGAGCAGTTCTTC,CASSGDRGILSLFEQFF
NA,16,TRBJ2-2,TRBV7-9,NA,TGTGCCAGCAGCGAGAGACTGGCCGGGGGAACCGGGGAGCTGTTTTTT,CASSERLAGGTGELFF
few,12,TRBJ1-5,TRBV4-1,NA,TGCGCCAGCAGCCAAGGAAAACAGCCCCAGCATTTT,CASSQGKQPQHF
NA,14,TRBJ2-7,TRBV5-6,TRBD1,TGTGCCAGCAGCCGGACAGGGGTGATGTACGAGCAGTACTTC,CASSRTGVMYEQYF
few,12,TRBJ2-5,TRBV11-2,NA,TGTGCCAGCAGCCCGTTACAAGAGACCCAGTACTTC,CASSPLQETQYF
few,14,TRBJ2-1,TRBV4-2,NA,TGTGCCAGCAGCCAAGACCCGACTGTGAATGAGCAGTTCTTC,CASSQDPTVNEQFF
NA,16,TRBJ2-1,TRBV4-1,TRBD2,TGCGCCAGCAGCCATGGACTAGCGGGGGGGCAGAGTGAGCAGTTCTTC,CASSHGLAGGQSEQFF
NA,15,TRBJ1-1,TRBV5-1,TRBD1,TGCGCCAGCAGCTTGGATGGGGCAGGGGGCACTGAAGCTTTCTTT,CASSLDGAGGTEAFF
NA,14,TRBJ2-7,TRBV4-1,NA,TGCGCCAGCAGCCAAGCTCCCGGGTCGGACGAGCAGTACTTC,CASSQAPGSDEQYF
NA,15,TRBJ1-5,TRBV12-3/TRBV12-4,NA,TGTGCCAGCAGTTTAGTGGGGTTAGGAAATCAGCCCCAGCATTTT,CASSLVGLGNQPQHF
few,14,TRBJ1-1,TRBV7-6,NA,TGTGCCAGCACACCTGGGGAGTTGAACACTGAAGCTTTCTTT,CASTPGELNTEAFF
NA,18,TRBJ2-1,TRBV11-2,NA,TGTGCCAGCAGCACTCGAAAGGGGCCGATCGAGTCCTACAATGAGCAGTTCTTC,CASSTRKGPIESYNEQFF
NA,14,TRBJ2-7,TRBV7-9,TRBD1,TGTGCCAGCAGCTTACTGGACAGGTCCTACGAGCAGTACTTC,CASSLLDRSYEQYF
NA,14,TRBJ2-5,TRBV7-9,NA,TGTGCCAGCAGCTTCCGAGAGATCCAAGAGACCCAGTACTTC,CASSFREIQETQYF
many,12,TRBJ2-7,TRBV7-9,NA,TGTGCCAGCAGCTCGACAGTCTACGAGCAGTACTTC,CASSSTVYEQYF
many,17,TRBJ1-4,TRBV4-1,TRBD1,TGCGCCAGCAGCCATCCCCCAGCGGGACAGGAGGGGGAAAAACTGTTTTTT,CASSHPPAGQEGEKLFF
few,13,TRBJ2-3,TRBV7-9,NA,TGTGCCAGCAGCTCCCCGGTGGTAGATACGCAGTATTTT,CASSSPVVDTQYF
NA,13,TRBJ1-2,TRBV7-9,NA,TGTGCCAGCAGCCCCGGACGAAACTATGGCTACACCTTC,CASSPGRNYGYTF
few,16,TRBJ2-7,TRBV29-1,TRBD1,TGCAGCGTTGAAGAGGCCTCAGGGGGCGCCTTTTACGAGCAGTACTTC,CSVEEASGGAFYEQYF
few,16,TRBJ1-1,TRBV12-5,NA,TGTGCTAGTGGTTTGGTACTTGGGGTGTCGGTCACTGAAGCTTTCTTT,CASGLVLGVSVTEAFF
NA,12,TRBJ2-3,TRBV6-5,NA,TGTGCCAGCACTCCGGGTCGTGGTACGCATTATTTT,CASTPGRGTHYF
NA,12,TRBJ1-2,TRBV12-3/TRBV12-4,TRBD1,TGTGCCAGCAGGAAACAGGGGTATGGCTACACCTTC,CASRKQGYGYTF
NA,16,TRBJ2-3,TRBV4-2,NA,TGTGCCAGCAGCCAAGAGCGGGCCATGGGGGCCGATACGCAGTATTTT,CASSQERAMGADTQYF
many,15,TRBJ2-3,TRBV29-1,TRBD1,TGCAGCGTTGAAGAAACAGGGGGCCTCACAGATACGCAGTATTTT,CSVEETGGLTDTQYF
NA,13,TRBJ2-1,TRBV12-3/TRBV12-4,NA,TGTGCCAGCAGTTTACCAGGCGGGGACGAGCAGTTCTTC,CASSLPGGDEQFF
NA,15,TRBJ2-3,TRBV14,NA,TGTGCCAGCAGCCAAGTAAAAGATAGCACAGATACGCAGTATTTT,CASSQVKDSTDTQYF